A selection of T cell receptor beta chains follows, all from one sample in a study of technical replicates of blood from several donors. This table comes from immunoSEQ multiplex PCR, and its TCRdb copy is limited to in-frame clones, with some not included. Counted here are approximately 52,000 clones, 92% occurring once; the ten biggest clones make up 3% to 5%. Sequenced input: PBMCs. The source is a human donor in good health. Some clones in this sample may be carry-over from other donors' samples. Each CDR3 is given with its conserved first and last residue. D genes are given only for firm matches. Clone size appears in some rows only: once, few, many, or a class for an expanded clone.

J | size | D | V | CDR3 | DNA
TRBJ1-6 | NA | TRBD1 | TRBV4-3 | CASSQVGQGSSPLHF | TGCGCCAGCAGCCAAGTCGGACAGGGATCTTCACCCCTCCACTTT
TRBJ2-5 | NA | NA | TRBV14 | CASSQDSVVWASFIPTAEETQYF | TGTGCCAGCAGCCAAGATAGTGTAGTTTGGGCGTCTTTCATCCCGACCGCAGAAGAGACCCAGTACTTC
TRBJ1-1 | NA | NA | TRBV21-1 | CASSTVEKGGAEAFF | TGTGCCAGCAGCACCGTCGAGAAGGGCGGGGCTGAAGCTTTCTTT
TRBJ2-1 | NA | TRBD2 | TRBV5-1 | CASSLEASGGTEQFF | TGCGCCAGCAGCCTGGAGGCTAGCGGGGGTACTGAGCAGTTCTTC
TRBJ1-1 | NA | TRBD1 | TRBV5-1 | CASNNRETGAGEAFF | TGCGCCAGCAACAATAGAGAGACAGGGGCAGGGGAAGCTTTCTTT
TRBJ2-3 | few | TRBD2 | TRBV6-4 | CASSETGGGATDTQYF | TGTGCCAGCAGTGAGACGGGCGGGGGGGCCACAGATACGCAGTATTTT
TRBJ2-7 | NA | TRBD2 | TRBV7-2 | CASSLDYGRPYEQYF | TGTGCCAGCAGCTTAGATTACGGGAGGCCCTACGAGCAGTACTTC
TRBJ2-1 | NA | TRBD2 | TRBV19 | CASSMWGPTAGDNEQFF | TGTGCCAGTAGTATGTGGGGGCCTACAGCGGGGGACAATGAGCAGTTCTTC
TRBJ2-5 | few | TRBD2 | TRBV7-8 | CASSLGEGTQYF | TGTGCCAGCAGCTTAGGGGAGGGGACCCAGTACTTC
TRBJ2-2 | NA | TRBD2 | TRBV4-2 | CASSQETSGGPTGELFF | TGTGCCAGCAGCCAAGAGACTAGCGGGGGGCCCACCGGGGAGCTGTTTTTT
TRBJ1-5 | NA | NA | TRBV11-3 | CASSLAWQGNINQPQHF | TGTGCCAGCAGCTTAGCCTGGCAGGGTAACATCAATCAGCCCCAGCATTTT
TRBJ1-1 | NA | NA | TRBV6-1 | CASSLQGNTEAFF | TGTGCCAGCAGCCTCCAGGGGAACACTGAAGCTTTCTTT
TRBJ1-6 | once | NA | TRBV7-9 | CASSLEAGIGSPLHF | TGTGCCAGCAGCTTAGAAGCAGGGATCGGGTCACCCCTCCACTTT
TRBJ2-7 | NA | NA | TRBV7-8 | CASSRNGAYEQYF | TGTGCCAGCAGCCGTAACGGGGCCTACGAGCAGTACTTC
TRBJ2-7 | NA | NA | TRBV7-8 | CASSLRLVGEQYF | TGTGCCAGCAGCTTACGGCTAGTTGGCGAGCAGTACTTC
TRBJ2-1 | NA | TRBD1 | TRBV5-6 | CASSYGAGGHNEQFF | TGTGCCAGCAGCTATGGGGCAGGGGGCCACAATGAGCAGTTCTTC
TRBJ2-7 | NA | TRBD1 | TRBV29-1 | CSVEERDRPYEQYF | TGCAGCGTTGAAGAGAGGGACAGGCCTTACGAGCAGTACTTC
TRBJ2-5 | NA | NA | TRBV21-1 | CASSKVANGPYQETQYF | TGTGCCAGCAGCAAAGTAGCGAATGGACCCTACCAAGAGACCCAGTACTTC
TRBJ2-1 | NA | NA | TRBV29-1 | CSVGGDSRSSYNEQFF | TGCAGCGTTGGTGGGGACTCCAGGAGCTCCTACAATGAGCAGTTCTTC
TRBJ2-3 | NA | TRBD1 | TRBV29-1 | CSVRQGKKDTQYF | TGCAGCGTCCGACAGGGAAAGAAAGATACGCAGTATTTT
TRBJ2-7 | few | NA | TRBV29-1 | CSVTGTTHEQYF | TGCAGCGTCACCGGGACAACCCACGAGCAGTACTTC
TRBJ2-5 | NA | TRBD1 | TRBV7-9 | CASSSTGTGKETQYF | TGTGCCAGCAGCTCGACCGGGACAGGGAAAGAGACCCAGTACTTC
TRBJ2-1 | NA | TRBD2 | TRBV7-2 | CASSRLAGGSYNEQFF | TGTGCCAGCAGTCGACTAGCGGGAGGCTCCTACAATGAGCAGTTCTTC
TRBJ1-6 | NA | TRBD1 | TRBV7-9 | CASSLLRDRHNSPLHF | TGTGCCAGCAGCTTACTGCGGGACAGACATAATTCACCCCTCCACTTT
TRBJ1-1 | NA | NA | TRBV5-1 | CASSRQGNTEAFF | TGCGCCAGCAGCCGGCAGGGGAACACTGAAGCTTTCTTT
TRBJ2-5 | NA | TRBD1 | TRBV23-1 | CASDRGRETQYF | TGCGCCAGCGACAGGGGGCGGGAGACCCAGTACTTC
TRBJ2-7 | NA | NA | TRBV5-1 | CASSLQAYPSYEQYF | TGCGCCAGCAGCCTCCAGGCGTACCCATCCTACGAGCAGTACTTC
TRBJ1-2 | NA | TRBD1 | TRBV19 | CASTGTGYGYTF | TGTGCCAGTACCGGGACAGGCTATGGCTACACCTTC
TRBJ2-7 | medium-sized | NA | TRBV6-1 | CASSEGGEAYEQYF | TGTGCCAGCAGTGAAGGGGGGGAAGCCTACGAGCAGTACTTC
TRBJ2-5 | NA | TRBD2 | TRBV7-2 | CASSFSRGAFGETQYF | TGTGCCAGCAGCTTTTCGCGGGGGGCTTTCGGAGAGACCCAGTACTTC
TRBJ2-7 | NA | NA | TRBV6-5 | CASSYATGSYEQYF | TGTGCCAGCAGTTACGCAACAGGGTCCTACGAGCAGTACTTC
TRBJ2-3 | NA | NA | TRBV9 | CASSVEAGVGTDTQYF | TGTGCCAGCAGCGTAGAAGCAGGGGTGGGAACAGATACGCAGTATTTT
TRBJ1-2 | NA | TRBD1 | TRBV7-2 | CASGTGPHYGYTF | TGTGCCAGCGGGACAGGCCCACACTATGGCTACACCTTC